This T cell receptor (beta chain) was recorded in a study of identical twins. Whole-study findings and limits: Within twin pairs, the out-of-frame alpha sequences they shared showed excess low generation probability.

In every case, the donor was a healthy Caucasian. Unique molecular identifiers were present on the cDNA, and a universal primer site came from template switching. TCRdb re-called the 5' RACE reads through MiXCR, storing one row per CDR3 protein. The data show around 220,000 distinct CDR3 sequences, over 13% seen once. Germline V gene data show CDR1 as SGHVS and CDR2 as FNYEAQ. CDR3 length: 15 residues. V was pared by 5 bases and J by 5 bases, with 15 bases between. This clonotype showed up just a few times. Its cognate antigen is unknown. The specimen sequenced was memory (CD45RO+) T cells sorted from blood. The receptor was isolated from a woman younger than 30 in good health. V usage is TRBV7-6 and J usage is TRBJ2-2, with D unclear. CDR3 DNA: TGTGCCAGCAGCCGTATCGGGCTCCCGACCGGGGAGCTGTTTTTT. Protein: CASSRIGLPTGELFF.